This T cell receptor beta chain was obtained from a study of cytomegalovirus exposure and HLA in healthy donors. When sampled, the donors appeared nominally healthy, though they likely had unrecorded immune exposures. About this clone: Its antigen remains unknown.

PCR amplification relied on 60 Vbeta primers (plus 13 Jbeta primers). Methods used by the authors: An analysis performed later counted 75 million to 80 million unique TCR beta chains (roughly 10 million of them shared). TCRdb's table, derived via immunoSEQ multiplex PCR, lists solely in-frame clones and lacks some. From that table come the V and J calls and clone size; the DNA was used to work out D and trimming. This listing includes under 90,000 clones. Study-wide findings and caveats: Later analysis associated a missense DCLRE1C variant with TCR beta V- and J-gene trimming.

The CDR3 consists of 13 residues. The germline V gene encodes CDR1 SGHKS and CDR2 YYEKEE (reference sequence). Trimming stripped 0 bases from V and 5 bases from J, with 8 bases between. Source material: PBMCs. V and J are TRBV5-5 and TRBJ2-5; D ambiguous. The receptor was isolated from a female donor in good health and CMV-seropositive. In nucleotides, the CDR3 is TGTGCCAGCAGCTTGGCACAGTGGGAGACCCAGTACTTC. This encodes CASSLAQWETQYF.